Below are 18 T cell receptor beta chains sequenced from a single sample in a study of ipilimumab plus nivolumab after autologous stem cell transplantation. TCRdb's table, derived via immunoSEQ multiplex PCR, lists solely in-frame clones and lacks some. This sample has fewer than 30,000 clones, with 85% to 90% found just once. This sample comprised PBMCs, obtained in a trial of ipilimumab plus nivolumab as post-transplant consolidation. These receptors came from a male donor with diffuse large B-cell lymphoma.

The V and J genes are TRBV27 and TRBJ2-4; no clear D gene. The ends were cut back, 4 bases at V and 0 bases at J, with 7 bases in the middle. The CDR3 sequence is 14 residues long. Germline CDR1 is MNHEY and CDR2 is SMNVEV (reference sequence). The CDR3: CASSSPLAKNIQYF. DNA for the CDR3: TGTGCCAGCAGTTCTCCATTAGCCAAAAACATTCAGTACTTC.

This chain uses TRBV6-1 with TRBJ2-1, with D unresolved. The V and J ends lost 0 bases and 7 bases respectively, with 7 bases between them. The CDR3 length is 13 residues. In germline, CDR1 is MNHNS, CDR2 SASEGT. The CDR3 region has the DNA TGTGCCAGCAGTGAAGCCCTCAGGAATGAGCAGTTCTTC. It codes for CASSEALRNEQFF.

The chain joins TRBV12-5 to TRBJ2-2, with D unresolved. V was trimmed by 0 bases and J by 4 bases, leaving 12 bases between them. This CDR3 contains 16 residues. Germline V gene data show CDR1 as LGHNT and CDR2 as FRNRAP. In DNA, the CDR3 is TGTGCTAGTGGTTTGGTAAAGACCCAGACCACCGGGGAGCTGTTTTTT. Amino acid sequence: CASGLVKTQTTGELFF.

The rearrangement uses TRBV30 and TRBJ2-7; the D is unclear. The CDR3 has 13 amino acids. In germline, CDR1 is GTSNPN, CDR2 SVGIG (reference sequence). Trimming took off 3 bases at V and 4 bases at J, with 13 bases between the two ends. The CDR3 loop is CAWSPGRPYEQYF. DNA for the CDR3: TGTGCCTGGAGCCCCGGAAGGCCTTACGAGCAGTACTTC.

The chain employs TRBV5-3 and TRBJ2-5, with TRBD1 as a possible D gene (6 bases). TRBV5-3 is placed among ORFs of uncertain function. Deletions cut 1 base from V and 4 bases from J, with 17 bases between. The length of the CDR3 is 16 residues. CDR3 residues: CARSLKMQGKRETQYF. The CDR3 nucleotides read TGTGCCAGAAGCTTGAAGATGCAGGGGAAGAGAGAGACCCAGTACTTC.

This clone showed up just a few times. The chain recombines TRBV5-1 with TRBJ2-5; D not resolved. The length of the CDR3 is 12 residues. CDR1 and CDR2 (germline): SGHRS, YFSETQ. Between the trimmed V and J ends, which lost 3 bases and 5 bases, there was a span of 8 bases. The CDR3 coding sequence is TGCGCCAGCAGCTCTCCTTTCGAGACCCAGTACTTC. It specifies CASSSPFETQYF.

This clone was counted a few times. The CDR3: CASEGRANTGELFF. In nucleotides, the CDR3 is TGTGCCAGCGAGGGCAGGGCGAACACCGGGGAGCTGTTTTTT. The V gene is TRBV9, the J gene TRBJ2-2, with D possibly being TRBD1 or TRBD2 (5 bases each). The CDR3 has 14 residues. Trimming shortened V by 7 bases and J by 0 bases, and 10 bases separated the two germline ends. Germline CDR1 reads SGDLS; CDR2 reads YYNGEE.

The rearrangement joins TRBV5-1 to TRBJ1-2, with 9 bases lining up with TRBD1. In germline, CDR1 is SGHRS, CDR2 YFSETQ. This CDR3 is 15 amino acids long. V was clipped by 4 bases and J by 5 bases; unmatched bases: 9. CDR3 nucleotides: TGCGCCAGCAGCATTTCTCCGGGACAGGGTTATGGCTACACCTTC. Translating it yields CASSISPGQGYGYTF.

The chain recombines TRBV18 with TRBJ1-1; D ambiguous. Germline V lookup: CDR1 KGHSH, CDR2 LQKENI. CDR3 size: 11 residues. The V end was cut by 5 bases, the J end by 2 bases, with 3 bases between. The CDR3 DNA reads as TGTGCCAGCTCAGGTAACACTGAAGCTTTCTTT. Translated, it gives CASSGNTEAFF.

The V call is TRBV7-2, the J call TRBJ2-7; maybe TRBD1 (6 bases). CDR3 size: 14 residues. Per the germline V gene, CDR1 is SGHTA and CDR2 is FQGNSA. The V gene lost 4 bases and the J gene lost 0 bases, with 10 bases spanning the gap. The CDR3 sequence is CASSSQDSSYEQYF. CDR3 nucleotides: TGTGCCAGCAGCTCACAGGACAGCTCCTACGAGCAGTACTTC.

This clone was counted between two and nine times. The V call is TRBV6-6, the J call TRBJ1-1; D unclear. The V gene lost 6 bases and the J gene lost 1 base, with 9 bases spanning the gap. Germline V gene lookup returns CDR1 MNHNY and CDR2 SVGAGI (reference sequence). The CDR3 has 13 amino acids. The CDR3 bases are TGTGCCAGCAGCCCCGATCCGAACACTGAAGCTTTCTTT. Translated: CASSPDPNTEAFF.

J is TRBJ2-3 and V is TRBV9, with D possibly matching TRBD2 (6 bases). From germline, CDR1 is SGDLS and CDR2 YYNGEE. The CDR3 length is 13 residues. Trimming left V 0 bases short and J 6 bases short, with 8 bases between. CDR3 bases: TGTGCCAGCAGCGTAGGACTAGGGGATACGCAGTATTTT. Its translation: CASSVGLGDTQYF.

V is TRBV27 and J is TRBJ2-7; the match to TRBD1 covers 10 bases. The CDR3 covers 14 residues. The ends lost 3 bases at V and 5 bases at J; junction bases unmatched: 4. Germline loops: CDR1 MNHEY, CDR2 SMNVEV (reference sequence). The CDR3 region is CASSFRTGGHEQYF. CDR3 bases: TGTGCCAGCAGTTTTCGGACAGGGGGTCACGAGCAGTACTTC.

This clone was detected only a few times. The identical CDR3 is also encoded by other nucleotide sequences in the sample. The chain employs TRBV18 and TRBJ1-1; TRBD1 aligns across 8 bases. V dropped 6 bases and J dropped 1; count of bases not matched to a gene: 4. CDR1 is KGHSH, CDR2 LQKENI, per germline. This CDR3 region has 14 residues. Here the CDR3 reads CASSPTGANTEAFF. CDR3 DNA sequence: TGTGCCAGCTCTCCGACAGGGGCGAACACTGAAGCTTTCTTT.

V usage is TRBV18 and J usage is TRBJ2-4, with 8 bases matching TRBD2. This CDR3 has 17 amino acids. V shed 3 bases, J shed 2 bases, and the junction held 9 bases outside the gene matches. Germline V CDR1 and CDR2: KGHSH, LQKENI. The CDR3 loop reads CASSPLRSGGTKNIQYF. DNA of the CDR3: TGTGCCAGCTCACCCCTGAGAAGCGGGGGTACCAAAAACATTCAGTACTTC.

J is TRBJ1-5 and V is TRBV7-8, with D possibly TRBD1 on 5 matching bases. The CDR3 consists of 16 residues. V was clipped by 1 base and J by 6 bases, with 16 bases between them. Germline CDR1 and CDR2: SGHVS and FQNEAQ. CDR3 in DNA: TGTGCCAGCAGCTTAGGCAAGACGGCAGGGCTTCAGCCCCAGCATTTT. Amino acid sequence: CASSLGKTAGLQPQHF. Full variable domain (outside the CDR3, taken from reference TRBV7-8 and TRBJ1-5): GAGVSQSPRYKVAKRGQDVALRCDPISGHVSLFWYQQALGQGPEFLTYFQNEAQLDKSGLPSDRFFAERPEGSVSTLKIQRTQQEDSAVYLCASSLGKTAGLQPQHFGDGTRLSIL.

V usage is TRBV4-2 and J usage is TRBJ2-6; the match to TRBD1 covers 7 bases. This CDR3 is 18 amino acids long. CDR1 is LGHNA and CDR2 is YNFKEQ in the germline V gene. J lost 2 bases, V lost 4 bases, and 11 bases had no gene match. The CDR3 is CASSLGTGALPGANVLTF. CDR3 bases: TGTGCCAGCAGCCTCGGTACAGGGGCCCTTCCTGGGGCCAACGTCCTGACTTTC.

The chain combines TRBV7-2 with TRBJ2-5; D unresolved. Trimming left V 3 bases short and J 5 bases short, with 16 bases between. Germline V gene sequence: CDR1 SGHTA, CDR2 FQGNSA. The CDR3 loop spans 15 amino acids. The CDR3 sequence: CASSLSGNRRETQYF. In DNA form, the CDR3 reads TGTGCCAGCAGCTTGTCTGGAAACCGCCGGGAGACCCAGTACTTC.